This TCR beta chain was sequenced for a study of immune evolution from preneoplasia to lung adenocarcinoma. About the study: HLA loss of heterozygosity: roughly 6.4% AIS, less than 18% MIA, around 35% ADC, none AAH.

Notes on the study in general: Later-stage lesions seemingly showed higher T cell density and diversity than normal lung. Top clone share appeared to fall from AAH through AIS, MIA, adenocarcinoma.

Sequencing used immunoSEQ multiplex PCR; TCRdb keeps in-frame clones, though not all of them. Of around 40,000 clones listed, more than 60% are singletons. The CDR3 extends over 13 amino acids. Germline-derived CDR1 and CDR2 are ENHRY and SYGVKD. The ends were cut back, 5 bases at V and 6 bases at J, with 12 bases in the middle. This clone was seen a single time. No antigen is known for it. Sequenced sample: FFPE invasive lung adenocarcinoma tissue. The clonotype comes from a person in their sixties or seventies with lung adenocarcinoma. This chain links TRBV10-3 with TRBJ2-3, with D maybe TRBD2 (5 bases). The CDR3 is CAISRTAPDTQYF. In DNA form, the CDR3 reads TGTGCCATCAGTCGGACTGCCCCGGATACGCAGTATTTT.